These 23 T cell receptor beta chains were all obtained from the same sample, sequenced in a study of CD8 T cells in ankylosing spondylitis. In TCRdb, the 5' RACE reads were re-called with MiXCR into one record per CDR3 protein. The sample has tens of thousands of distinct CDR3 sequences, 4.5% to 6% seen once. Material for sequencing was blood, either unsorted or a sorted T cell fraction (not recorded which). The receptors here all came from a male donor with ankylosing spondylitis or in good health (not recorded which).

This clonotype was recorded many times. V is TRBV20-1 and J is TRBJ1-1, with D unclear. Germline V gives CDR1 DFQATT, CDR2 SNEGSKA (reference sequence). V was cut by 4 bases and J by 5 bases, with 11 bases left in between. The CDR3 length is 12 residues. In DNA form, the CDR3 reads TGCAGTGCTACCGAAAGAGGAACTGAAGCTTTCTTT. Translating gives CSATERGTEAFF.

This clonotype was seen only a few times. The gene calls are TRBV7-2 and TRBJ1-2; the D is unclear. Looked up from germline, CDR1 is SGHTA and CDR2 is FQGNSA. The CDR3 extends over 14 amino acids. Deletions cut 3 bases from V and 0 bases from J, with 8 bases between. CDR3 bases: TGTGCCAGCAGCTTTGGGCGATCTAACTATGGCTACACCTTC. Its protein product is CASSFGRSNYGYTF.

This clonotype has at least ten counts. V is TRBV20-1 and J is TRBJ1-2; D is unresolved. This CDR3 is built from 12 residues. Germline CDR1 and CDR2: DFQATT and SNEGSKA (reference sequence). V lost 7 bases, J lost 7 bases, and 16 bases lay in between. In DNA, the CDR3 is TGCAGTGGGAAGGCGGACGTCCTTGGCTACACCTTC. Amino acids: CSGKADVLGYTF.

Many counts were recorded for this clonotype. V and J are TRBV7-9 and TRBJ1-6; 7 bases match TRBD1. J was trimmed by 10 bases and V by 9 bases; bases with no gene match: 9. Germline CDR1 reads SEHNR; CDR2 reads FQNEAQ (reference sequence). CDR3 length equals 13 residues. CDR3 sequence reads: CASTGQIDSPLHF. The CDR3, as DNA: TGTGCCAGTACGGGACAGATCGACTCACCCCTCCACTTT.

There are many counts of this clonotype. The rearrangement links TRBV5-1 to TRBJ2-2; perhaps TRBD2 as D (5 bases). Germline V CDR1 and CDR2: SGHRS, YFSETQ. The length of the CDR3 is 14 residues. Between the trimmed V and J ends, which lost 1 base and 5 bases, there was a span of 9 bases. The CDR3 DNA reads TGCGCCAGCAGCTTGCGGTGGGAGACCGGGGAGCTGTTTTTT. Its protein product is CASSLRWETGELFF.

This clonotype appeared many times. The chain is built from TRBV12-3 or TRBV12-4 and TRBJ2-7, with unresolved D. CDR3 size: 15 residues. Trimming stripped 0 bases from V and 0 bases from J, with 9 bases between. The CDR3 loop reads CASSLAGDFSYEQYF. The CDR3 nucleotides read TGTGCCAGCAGTTTAGCTGGAGACTTCTCCTACGAGCAGTACTTC.

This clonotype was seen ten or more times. CDR3 sequence reads: CAISMEQGGEQYF. The CDR3 region has the DNA TGTGCCATCAGTATGGAACAGGGCGGCGAGCAGTACTTC. V is TRBV10-3 and J is TRBJ2-7; TRBD1 might be the D (6 bases). Deletions cut 5 bases from V and 6 bases from J, with 14 bases between. The CDR3 consists of 13 residues. Per germline, CDR1 ENHRY and CDR2 SYGVKD.

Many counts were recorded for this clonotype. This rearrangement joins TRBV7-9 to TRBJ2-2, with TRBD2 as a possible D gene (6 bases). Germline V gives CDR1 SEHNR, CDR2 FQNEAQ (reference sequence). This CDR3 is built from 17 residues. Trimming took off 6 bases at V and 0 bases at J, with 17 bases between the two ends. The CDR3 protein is CASSLPPGLTNTGELFF. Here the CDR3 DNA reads TGTGCCAGCAGTCTCCCTCCGGGACTCACGAACACCGGGGAGCTGTTTTTT.

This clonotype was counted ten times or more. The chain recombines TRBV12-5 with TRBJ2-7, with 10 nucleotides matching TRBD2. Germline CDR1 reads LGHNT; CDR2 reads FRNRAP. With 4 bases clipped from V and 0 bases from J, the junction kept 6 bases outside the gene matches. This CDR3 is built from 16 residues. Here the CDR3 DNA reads TGTGCTAGTGGTTCGATGGGACTAGCGCACTCCTACGAGCAGTACTTC. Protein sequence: CASGSMGLAHSYEQYF.

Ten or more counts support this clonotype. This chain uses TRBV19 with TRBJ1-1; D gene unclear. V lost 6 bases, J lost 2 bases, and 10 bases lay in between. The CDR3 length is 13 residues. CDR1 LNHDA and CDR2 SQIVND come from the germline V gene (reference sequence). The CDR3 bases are TGTGCCAGTAGGGTACAGATTAACACTGAAGCTTTCTTT. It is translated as CASRVQINTEAFF. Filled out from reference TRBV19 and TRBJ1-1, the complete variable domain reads DGGITQSPKYLFRKEGQNVTLSCEQNLNHDAMYWYRQDPGQGLRLIYYSQIVNDFQKGDIAEGYSVSREKKESFPLTVTSAQKNPTAFYLCASRVQINTEAFFGQGTRLTVV.

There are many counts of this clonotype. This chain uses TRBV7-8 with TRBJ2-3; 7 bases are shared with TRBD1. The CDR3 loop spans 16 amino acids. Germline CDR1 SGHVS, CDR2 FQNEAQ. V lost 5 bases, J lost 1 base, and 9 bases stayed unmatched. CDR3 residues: CASSPQGLVGTDTQYF. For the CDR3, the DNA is TGTGCCAGCAGCCCACAGGGGCTAGTCGGCACAGATACGCAGTATTTT.

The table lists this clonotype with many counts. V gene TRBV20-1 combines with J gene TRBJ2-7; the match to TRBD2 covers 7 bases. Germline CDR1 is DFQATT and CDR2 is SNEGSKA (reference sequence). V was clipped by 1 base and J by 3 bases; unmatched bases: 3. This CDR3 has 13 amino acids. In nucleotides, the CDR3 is TGCAGTGCTAGAGGTCTAGCGGTCTACGAGCAGTACTTC. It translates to CSARGLAVYEQYF.

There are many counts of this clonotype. CDR3: CASSNRRGTSGGAKRSTDTQYF. The DNA of the CDR3 is TGTGCCAGCAGCAACCGGAGGGGGACTAGCGGGGGGGCAAAAAGAAGCACAGATACGCAGTATTTT. J is TRBJ2-3 and V is TRBV7-2, with 16 bases that match TRBD2. Germline trimming cut 5 bases from V and 0 bases from J; bases unmatched to any gene: 17. The CDR3 covers 22 residues. Germline V gene data show CDR1 as SGHTA and CDR2 as FQGNSA.

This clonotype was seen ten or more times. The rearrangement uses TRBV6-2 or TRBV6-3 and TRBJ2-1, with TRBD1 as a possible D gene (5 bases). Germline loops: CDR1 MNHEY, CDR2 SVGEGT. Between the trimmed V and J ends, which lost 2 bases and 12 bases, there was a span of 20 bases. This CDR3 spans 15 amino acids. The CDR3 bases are TGTGCCAGCAGTTACCAACAGGTCTCGCTTAGTTTGCAGTTCTTC. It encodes CASSYQQVSLSLQFF.

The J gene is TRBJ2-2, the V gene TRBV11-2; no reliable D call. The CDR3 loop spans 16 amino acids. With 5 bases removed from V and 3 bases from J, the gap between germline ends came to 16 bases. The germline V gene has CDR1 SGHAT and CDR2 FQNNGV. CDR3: CASSRPQPAYTGELFF. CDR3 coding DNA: TGTGCCAGCAGCCGCCCCCAGCCTGCTTACACCGGGGAGCTGTTTTTT. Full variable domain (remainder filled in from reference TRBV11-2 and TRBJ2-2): EAGVAQSPRYKIIEKRQSVAFWCNPISGHATLYWYQQILGQGPKLLIQFQNNGVVDDSQLPKDRFSAERLKGVDSTLKIQPAKLEDSAVYLCASSRPQPAYTGELFFGEGSRLTVL.

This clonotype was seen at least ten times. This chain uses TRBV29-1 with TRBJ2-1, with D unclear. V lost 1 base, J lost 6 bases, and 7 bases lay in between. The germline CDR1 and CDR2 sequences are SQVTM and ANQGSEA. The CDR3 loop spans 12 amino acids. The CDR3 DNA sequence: TGCAGCGTTGAAGTGTTTCCCAATGAGCAGTTCTTC. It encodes CSVEVFPNEQFF.

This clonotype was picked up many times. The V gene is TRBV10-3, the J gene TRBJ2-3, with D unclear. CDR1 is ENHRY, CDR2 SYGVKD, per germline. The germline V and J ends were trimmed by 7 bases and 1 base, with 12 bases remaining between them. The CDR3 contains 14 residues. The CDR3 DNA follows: TGTGCCATCAAGCCCACTGGAGGCACAGATACGCAGTATTTT. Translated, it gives CAIKPTGGTDTQYF.

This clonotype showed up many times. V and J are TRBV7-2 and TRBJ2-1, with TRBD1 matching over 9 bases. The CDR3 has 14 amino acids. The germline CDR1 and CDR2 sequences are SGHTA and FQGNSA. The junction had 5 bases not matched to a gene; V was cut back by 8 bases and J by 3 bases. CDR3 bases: TGTGCCAGCGGAGGGACAGGGAGCTACAATGAGCAGTTCTTC. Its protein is CASGGTGSYNEQFF. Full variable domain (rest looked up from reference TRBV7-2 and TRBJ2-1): GAGVSQSPSNKVTEKGKDVELRCDPISGHTALYWYRQSLGQGLEFLIYFQGNSAPDKSGLPSDRFSAERTGGSVSTLTIQRTQQEDSAVYLCASGGTGSYNEQFFGPGTRLTVL.

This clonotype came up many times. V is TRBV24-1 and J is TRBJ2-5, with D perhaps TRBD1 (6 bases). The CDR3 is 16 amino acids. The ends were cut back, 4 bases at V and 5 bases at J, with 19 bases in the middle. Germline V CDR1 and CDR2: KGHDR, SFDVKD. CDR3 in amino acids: CATSDRRARGQETQYF. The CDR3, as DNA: TGTGCCACCAGTGACCGCCGGGCCAGGGGTCAGGAGACCCAGTACTTC.

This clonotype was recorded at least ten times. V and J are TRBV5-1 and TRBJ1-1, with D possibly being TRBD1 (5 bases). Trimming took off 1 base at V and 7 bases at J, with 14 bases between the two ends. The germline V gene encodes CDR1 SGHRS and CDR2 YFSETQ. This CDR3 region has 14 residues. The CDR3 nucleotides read TGCGCCAGCAGCTTGTGGCGGGGCGGGGATGAAGCTTTCTTT. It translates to CASSLWRGGDEAFF.

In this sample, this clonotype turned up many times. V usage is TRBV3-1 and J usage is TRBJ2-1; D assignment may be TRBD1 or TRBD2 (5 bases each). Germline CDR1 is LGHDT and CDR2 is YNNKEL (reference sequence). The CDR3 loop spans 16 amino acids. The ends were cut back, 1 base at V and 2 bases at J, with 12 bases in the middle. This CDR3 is CASSQVRGVPYNEQFF. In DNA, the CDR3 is TGTGCCAGCAGCCAAGTTCGGGGCGTACCCTACAATGAGCAGTTCTTC.

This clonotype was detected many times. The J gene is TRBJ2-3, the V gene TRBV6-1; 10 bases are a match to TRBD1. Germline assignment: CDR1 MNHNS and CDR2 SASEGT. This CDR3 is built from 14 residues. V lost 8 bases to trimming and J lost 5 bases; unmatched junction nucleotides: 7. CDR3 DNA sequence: TGTGCCAGCGGAGGGACAGGGGATAGAGATACGCAGTATTTT. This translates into CASGGTGDRDTQYF.

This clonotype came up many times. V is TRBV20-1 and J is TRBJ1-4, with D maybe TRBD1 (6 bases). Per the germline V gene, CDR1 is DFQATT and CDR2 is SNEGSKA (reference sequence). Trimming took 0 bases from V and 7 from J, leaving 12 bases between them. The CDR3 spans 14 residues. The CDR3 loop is CSARDVGGREKLFF. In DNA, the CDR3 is TGCAGTGCTAGAGATGTAGGGGGACGTGAAAAACTGTTTTTT.